This TCR beta chain was documented in a study of T cells in Graves' hyperthyroidism and ophthalmopathy. Overall study findings and caveats: Most clonotypes expanded in thyroid above 0.001 were likewise present in blood.

No ophthalmopathy progression within 18 months constituted stable Graves' hyperthyroidism. Exclusion criteria comprised uncontrolled infection, other autoimmune disease, pregnancy or lactation. Amplification of TCR beta CDR3 regions was performed using RNA transcripts as template. The HTBI set primed first-round TCR CDR3 RT-PCR. Each CDR3 protein is one row after TCRdb ran MiXCR on the multiplex PCR reads. The sample consists of roughly 700,000 distinct CDR3 sequences, 35% of them appearing once. Germline CDR1 is MGHRA and CDR2 is YSYEKL. The CDR3 is 14 amino acids. V was trimmed by 1 base and J by 5 bases, leaving 11 bases between them. In the case of this clonotype: Antigen unknown.

The chain combines TRBV4-1 with TRBJ2-5, with D perhaps TRBD2 (6 bases). The sequenced sample consisted of blood. This clonotype originated in a woman aged 40 to 49 with Graves' hyperthyroidism. CDR3 DNA sequence: TGCGCCAGCAGCCAAGCAGGAGGGTACGAGACCCAGTACTTC. Residues: CASSQAGGYETQYF.